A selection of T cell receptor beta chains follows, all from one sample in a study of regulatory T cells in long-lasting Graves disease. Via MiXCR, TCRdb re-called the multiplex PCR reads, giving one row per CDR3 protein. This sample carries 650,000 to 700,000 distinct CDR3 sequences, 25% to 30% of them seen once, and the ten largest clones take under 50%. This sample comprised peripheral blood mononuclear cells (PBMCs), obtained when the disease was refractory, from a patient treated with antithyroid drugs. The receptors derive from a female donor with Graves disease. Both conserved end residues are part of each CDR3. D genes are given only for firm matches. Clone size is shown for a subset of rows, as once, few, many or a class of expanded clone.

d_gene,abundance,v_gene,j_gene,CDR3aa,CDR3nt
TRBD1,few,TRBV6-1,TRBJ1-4,CASRDPGQGTTNEKLFF,TGTGCCAGCAGGGATCCGGGACAGGGGACAACTAATGAAAAACTGTTTTTT
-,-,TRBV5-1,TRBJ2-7,CASSLRQTGRFLREQYF,TGCGCCAGCAGCTTGCGGCAAACTGGACGCTTTCTTCGCGAGCAGTACTTC
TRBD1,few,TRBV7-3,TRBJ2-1,CASSSGDSYNEQFF,TGTGCCAGCAGCTCAGGGGACAGCTACAATGAGCAGTTCTTC
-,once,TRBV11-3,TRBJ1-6,CASSLRSLGSPLHF,TGTGCCAGCAGCTTACGGTCCCTCGGATCACCCCTCCACTTT
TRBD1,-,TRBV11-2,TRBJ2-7,CASSLDRRRGLEQYF,TGTGCCAGCAGCTTAGATCGGAGAAGGGGGCTCGAGCAGTACTTC
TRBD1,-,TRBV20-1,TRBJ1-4,CSAADRELFF,TGCAGTGCCGCGGACAGGGAGTTGTTTTTT
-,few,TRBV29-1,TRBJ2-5,CSVDSPQETQYF,TGCAGCGTTGACTCACCCCAAGAGACCCAGTACTTC
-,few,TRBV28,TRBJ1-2,CASSLLWTQYGYTF,TGTGCCAGCAGTTTATTATGGACGCAGTATGGCTACACCTTC
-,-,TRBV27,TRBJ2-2,CASSLSWAGTGELFF,TGTGCCAGCAGTTTATCGTGGGCGGGAACCGGGGAGCTGTTTTTT
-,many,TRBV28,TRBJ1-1,CASSFSGVGNTEAFF,TGTGCCAGCAGTTTTTCTGGAGTCGGGAACACTGAAGCTTTCTTT
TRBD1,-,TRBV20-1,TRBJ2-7,CSARWSRGHPYEQYF,TGCAGTGCTAGATGGAGCAGGGGGCATCCCTACGAGCAGTACTTC
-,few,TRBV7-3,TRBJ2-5,CASSLWGGETQYF,TGTGCCAGCAGCTTATGGGGCGGGGAGACCCAGTACTTC
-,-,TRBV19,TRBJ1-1,CASTLTGVNTEAFF,TGTGCCAGTACCCTGACAGGAGTGAACACTGAAGCTTTCTTT
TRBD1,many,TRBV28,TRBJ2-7,CASSYSGQGSSYEQYF,TGTGCCAGCAGTTACTCAGGACAGGGCAGCTCCTACGAGCAGTACTTC
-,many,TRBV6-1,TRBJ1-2,CASSEPRVLFGYTF,TGTGCCAGCAGTGAACCCAGGGTGCTGTTTGGCTACACCTTC
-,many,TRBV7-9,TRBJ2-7,CASTRDGSSYEQYF,TGTGCCAGTACCCGGGACGGGAGCTCCTACGAGCAGTACTTC
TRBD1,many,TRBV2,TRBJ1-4,CASSSDRGTEKLFF,TGTGCCAGCAGTTCAGACAGGGGAACTGAAAAACTGTTTTTT
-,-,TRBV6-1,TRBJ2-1,CASSAEGSYNEQFF,TGTGCCAGCAGTGCAGAAGGCTCCTACAATGAGCAGTTCTTC
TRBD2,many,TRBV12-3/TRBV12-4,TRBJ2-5,CASTVTSGEETQYF,TGTGCCAGCACCGTCACTAGCGGGGAAGAGACCCAGTACTTC
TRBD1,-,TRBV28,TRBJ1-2,CAGLGQGAYGYTF,TGTGCCGGGCTAGGGCAGGGGGCGTATGGCTACACCTTC
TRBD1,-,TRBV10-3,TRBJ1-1,CAISDRDRGRGAFF,TGTGCCATCAGTGATAGGGACAGGGGGCGCGGAGCTTTCTTT
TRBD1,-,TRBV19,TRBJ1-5,CASVGTGGYQPQHF,TGTGCCAGTGTCGGCACAGGGGGCTATCAGCCCCAGCATTTT
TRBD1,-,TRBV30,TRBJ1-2,CAWKTGGGLYGYTF,TGTGCCTGGAAAACAGGGGGTGGACTCTATGGCTACACCTTC
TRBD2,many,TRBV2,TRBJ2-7,CASRRDYGYEQYF,TGTGCCAGCAGACGGGACTACGGTTACGAGCAGTACTTC
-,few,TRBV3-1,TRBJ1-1,CASSQDGIDTEAFF,TGTGCCAGCAGCCAAGATGGAATAGACACTGAAGCTTTCTTT
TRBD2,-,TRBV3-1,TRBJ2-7,CASSPLAGGTYEQYF,TGTGCCAGCAGCCCTCTAGCGGGAGGGACTTACGAGCAGTACTTC
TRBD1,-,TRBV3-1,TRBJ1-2,CASAGAGGNYGYTF,TGTGCCAGCGCTGGAGCAGGGGGCAACTATGGCTACACCTTC
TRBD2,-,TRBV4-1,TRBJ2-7,CASSQTSGGVYEQYF,TGCGCCAGCAGCCAAACTAGCGGGGGGGTCTACGAGCAGTACTTC
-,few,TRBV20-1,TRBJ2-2,CSAWTGGQGTGELFF,TGCAGTGCCTGGACCGGGGGCCAAGGCACCGGGGAGCTGTTTTTT
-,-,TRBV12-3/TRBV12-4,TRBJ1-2,CASSTGAGTPLGGYTF,TGTGCCAGCAGCACCGGAGCCGGGACTCCATTGGGTGGCTACACCTTC
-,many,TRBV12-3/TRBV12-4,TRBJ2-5,CASSLDLVETQYF,TGTGCCAGCAGTTTAGACCTAGTGGAGACCCAGTACTTC
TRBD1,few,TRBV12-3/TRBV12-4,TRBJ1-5,CASSLEGQSLQPQHF,TGTGCCAGCAGTTTAGAGGGACAGAGCTTACAGCCCCAGCATTTT
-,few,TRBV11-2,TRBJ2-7,CASSLMSGRGSYEQYF,TGTGCCAGCAGCTTAATGTCGGGGAGAGGCTCCTACGAGCAGTACTTC
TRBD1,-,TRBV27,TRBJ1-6,CASSPRDRVGSPLHF,TGTGCCAGCAGTCCCCGGGACAGGGTCGGATCACCCCTCCACTTT
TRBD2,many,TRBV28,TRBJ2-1,CASSSQGTSSWNEQFF,TGTGCCAGCAGCTCCCAAGGGACTAGCTCCTGGAATGAGCAGTTCTTC
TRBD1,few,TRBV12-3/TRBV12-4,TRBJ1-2,CASSNRGQGYGYTF,TGTGCCAGCAGTAATAGGGGACAGGGTTATGGCTACACCTTC
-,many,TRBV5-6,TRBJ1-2,CASSLAVNYGYTF,TGTGCCAGCAGCTTGGCGGTTAACTATGGCTACACCTTC
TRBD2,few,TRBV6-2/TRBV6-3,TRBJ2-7,CASSDERGFGGIAEQYF,TGTGCCAGCAGTGACGAAAGAGGTTTCGGGGGGATAGCCGAGCAGTACTTC
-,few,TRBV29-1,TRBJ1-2,CSVGGSYGYTF,TGCAGCGTTGGAGGAAGCTATGGCTACACCTTC
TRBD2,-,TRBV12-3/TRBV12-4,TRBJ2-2,CASSHTSGSTGELFF,TGTGCCAGCAGTCATACTAGCGGATCAACCGGGGAGCTGTTTTTT
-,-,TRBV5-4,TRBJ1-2,CASSSILARGSNGYTF,TGTGCCAGCAGCTCCATCCTCGCCAGAGGGTCCAATGGCTACACCTTC
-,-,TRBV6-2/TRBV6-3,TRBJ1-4,CASSRTPRSEKLFF,TGTGCCAGCAGCCGGACACCCCGGAGTGAAAAACTGTTTTTT
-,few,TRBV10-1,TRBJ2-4,CASSTVGDIQYF,TGCGCCAGCAGTACAGTGGGGGACATTCAGTACTTC
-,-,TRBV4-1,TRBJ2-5,CASSESGFGTQYF,TGCGCCAGCAGCGAATCGGGTTTCGGGACCCAGTACTTC
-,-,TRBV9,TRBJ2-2,CASSVVPIDRATGELFF,TGTGCCAGCAGCGTAGTCCCCATAGACCGAGCGACCGGGGAGCTGTTTTTT
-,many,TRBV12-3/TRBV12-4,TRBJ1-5,CASSRQSNQPQHF,TGTGCCAGCAGTCGTCAGAGCAATCAGCCCCAGCATTTT
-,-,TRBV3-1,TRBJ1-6,CASLRDSNSPLHF,TGTGCCAGCCTACGCGACAGTAATTCACCCCTCCACTTT
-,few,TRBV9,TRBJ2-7,CASSAGGGSEQYF,TGTGCCAGCAGCGCAGGGGGAGGGAGCGAGCAGTACTTC
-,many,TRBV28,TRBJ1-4,CASSPQGTNEKLFF,TGTGCCAGCAGCCCACAGGGAACTAATGAAAAACTGTTTTTT
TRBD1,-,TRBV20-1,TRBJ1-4,CSASTTGLGGNEKLFF,TGCAGTGCTAGCACGACAGGGCTAGGGGGTAATGAAAAACTGTTTTTT
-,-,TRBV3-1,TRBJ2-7,CASSQAPGSSYEQYF,TGTGCCAGCAGCCAAGCACCGGGGTCCTCCTACGAGCAGTACTTC
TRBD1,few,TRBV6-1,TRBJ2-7,CASNRDGTGAYEQYF,TGTGCCAGCAACCGCGACGGGACAGGGGCCTACGAGCAGTACTTC
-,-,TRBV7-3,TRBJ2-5,CASSWGLRETQYF,TGTGCCAGCAGCTGGGGACTTCGAGAGACCCAGTACTTC
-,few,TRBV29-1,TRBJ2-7,CSVEEQTHEQYF,TGCAGCGTTGAAGAGCAGACCCACGAGCAGTACTTC